The T cell receptor beta chain under discussion was sequenced for a study of breast tumors, draining lymph nodes, adjacent tissues. Study results and limitations: Tumor TCR diversity was below lymph nodes but above nontumor tissue. Luminal-like breast cancer showed significantly higher tumor–nontumor repertoire similarity than basal-like. That most tumor T cells come from lymph nodes remained unproven.

Each CDR3 protein gets one entry after TCRdb re-called the multiplex PCR reads with MiXCR. The sample includes some 170,000 distinct CDR3 sequences, 33% of them seen just once. V was pared by 4 bases and J by 2 bases, with 5 bases of the junction left unmatched. In germline, CDR1 is SGHVS, CDR2 FQNEAQ. This CDR3 contains 14 residues. Ten or more counts support this clonotype. Its specificity is unknown. Breast cancer patients provided tissue from their axillary draining lymph nodes. The source is a female donor with breast cancer. Some clones in this sample may be carry-over from other donors' samples. V and J are TRBV7-8 and TRBJ2-7; 7 bases map to TRBD1. Sequencing was performed on axillary lymph node tissue. CDR3 DNA sequence: TGTGCCAGCAGCTCCCGGGACAGAGCCTACGAGCAGTACTTC. Translated: CASSSRDRAYEQYF.